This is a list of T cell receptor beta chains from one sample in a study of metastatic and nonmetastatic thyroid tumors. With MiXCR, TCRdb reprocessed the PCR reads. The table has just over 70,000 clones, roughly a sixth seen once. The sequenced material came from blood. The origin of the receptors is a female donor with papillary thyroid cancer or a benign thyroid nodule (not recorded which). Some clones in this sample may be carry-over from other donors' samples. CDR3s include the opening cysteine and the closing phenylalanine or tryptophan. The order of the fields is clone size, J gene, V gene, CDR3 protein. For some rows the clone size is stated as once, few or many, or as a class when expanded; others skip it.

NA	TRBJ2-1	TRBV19	CANSIAPIGSSYNEQFF
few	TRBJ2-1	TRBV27	CASSEPGLADDNEQFF
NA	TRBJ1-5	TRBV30	CAWSVPDQPQHF
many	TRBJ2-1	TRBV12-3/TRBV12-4	CASSPSAVEQFF
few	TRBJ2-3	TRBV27	CASSLSLRGLPSTDTQYF
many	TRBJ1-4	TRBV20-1	CSAPETPSTNEKLFF
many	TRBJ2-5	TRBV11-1	CASSFFLYPGLVIGETQYF
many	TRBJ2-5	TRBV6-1	CASLWGPQETQYF
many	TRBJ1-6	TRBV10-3	CAISDFFSLSQDNSPLHF
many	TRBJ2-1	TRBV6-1	CASNLISGGGNEQFF
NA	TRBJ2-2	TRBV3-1	CASSHRQAGALNTGELFF
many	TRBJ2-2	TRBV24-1	CATSVANTGELFF
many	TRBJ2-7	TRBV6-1	CASSAFSSYEQYF
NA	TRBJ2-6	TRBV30	CAWAPGKPRSGDNVLTF
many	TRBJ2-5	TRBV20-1	CSARGGWGYQETQYF
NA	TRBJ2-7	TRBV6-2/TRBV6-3	CASSGQGPYEQYF
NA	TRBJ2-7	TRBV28	CASRIYEQYF